Listed here is a single T cell receptor (beta chain). This clone was detected only once. Its antigen target is currently unknown. Base qualities are not at hand, and no much larger clone is one base apart. The immunoSEQ kit was used, according to the manufacturer's recommendations, to generate TCR beta libraries from genomic DNA. Library preparation used a first multiplex PCR with proprietary primers, then a second PCR adding unique barcodes, with bead cleanups after each round. Each sample batch included a kit-provided positive control reaction and a negative control reaction. The final libraries were assessed on an Agilent 4200 TapeStation D1000 ScreenTape, pooled by volume, and quantified by qPCR. Sequencing was performed on an Illumina NextSeq500 with a MidOutput 150-cycle cartridge, and 156 Read1 and 15 Index1 cycles were run with kit custom primers. The pooled library was loaded at 1.0 pM with approximately 20% PhiX control spiked in. Per the source publication's procedure: Vendor-processed data were analyzed in R, and a clonotype was defined as all T cells sharing the same CDR3 nucleotide sequence. For clone abundance analyses, frequencies were normalized to the 10,000 most abundant clones per sample. Public T cell clones, which averaged fewer than five per sample, were excluded before analysis. A difference in abundance of at least 32-fold between compartments was used to define tumor-enriched and baseline blood-enriched clonotypes. A beta-binomial differential abundance model was used to identify clonotypes that expanded or contracted between blood time points. The Baroni-Urbani and Buser coefficient was used to measure tumor-blood repertoire similarity, and groups were compared with two-tailed Wilcoxon tests in R. The table was pulled from immuneACCESS by TCRdb, which kept in-frame rearrangements only. Such tables lose some clones; where checked, under half of the loss comes from unresolved V genes, and the rest has no known cause. V and J calls plus clone size are reproduced from that table; the DNA served to infer D and trimming. The table for this sample lists tens of thousands of clones; 82% of them were counted only once. The top ten hold around 5.8% of the sample.

Taken with the paper, the label for time point translates to: baseline pretreatment blood. The sample's treatment or condition label, in plain terms: 15 Gy SBRT to primary tumor, nephrectomy 4 weeks later. Serial peripheral blood from radiation-treated patients was sampled at baseline, 2 weeks and 4 weeks after SBRT to track tumor-enriched clonotypes. All patients had renal cell carcinoma with clear cell pathology. The QIAamp DNA Blood Mini Kit (Qiagen) was used to prepare genomic DNA for TCR sequencing. Only samples passing all quality control checks were included in the analyses. Spanning cysteine to phenylalanine, the CDR3 consists of 13 amino acids. The only DNA kept is the CDR3, 39 bases in frame from the first base. CDR1 and CDR2 (MNHNS, SASEGT) derive from the germline V gene. V sheds 7 bases and J sheds 0 bases, leaving 9 bases between their ends. This entry is derived from a study of radiation and T cells in renal cell carcinoma (dated by TCRdb to 2018 to 2020). About the study as a whole: Samples were obtained from a clinical trial, in which 15 Gy stereotactic body radiation therapy was delivered to primary renal cell carcinomas and nephrectomy was performed 4 weeks later. In total, 50 to 60 samples, comprising 25 or so tumors and around 27 peripheral blood samples, were subjected to TCR beta sequencing. A total of approximately 4 million unique CDR3 nucleotide sequences, encoding some 2,700,000 unique CDR3 amino acid sequences, were found across all 55 or so samples.

The study at large found these results: Tracking of blood repertoire dynamics stopped at four to five weeks after treatment, with no follow-up past that point. Because pretreatment tumor biopsies were not available, the baseline intratumoral presence of clonotypes could not be determined. Effects of radiation dose or scheduling on the TCR repertoire could not be addressed with the single-armed trial design. An increase in top tumor clonotypes in blood was observed from baseline to 2 weeks post-radiation, followed by contraction by 4 weeks, which was taken to suggest transient expansion of tumor-resident clones.

Sequencing used blood, obtained from a patient whose treatment included radiotherapy and nephrectomy. The clonotype comes from a man aged 60 to 75 with renal cell carcinoma. This chain is built from TRBV6-1 and TRBJ1-1; TRBD1 is a possible D gene, resting on 5 matching bases. In nucleotides, the sequence is TGTGCCAGCAAACAGGAGGTGAACACTGAAGCTTTCTTT. It is translated as CASKQEVNTEAFF.